This record covers a single T cell receptor beta chain. What it recognizes is unknown. This record belongs to a study of cytomegalovirus exposure and HLA in healthy donors. The overall study: There were 100 million to 120 million unique TCR beta sequences, drawn from about 190 million T cells, in an earlier analysis.

Healthy people donating bone marrow made up the donors. 13 Jbeta primers and 60 Vbeta primers were used for the PCR. TCRdb keeps only in-frame clones here, not all; method: immunoSEQ multiplex PCR. This sample has about 170,000 clones, with about three quarters found just once. Study conclusions and caveats: Accurate prediction of most subjects' HLA-A and HLA-B alleles from TCR beta sequences was reported. Exclusion as indistinguishable affected some V segments, including TRBV6-2 and TRBV6-3.

Germline V gene sequence: CDR1 SGHTA, CDR2 FQGNSA. The CDR3 consists of 15 residues. J was trimmed by 4 bases and V by 0 bases; bases with no gene match: 2. Sequenced sample: PBMCs. The rearrangement uses TRBV7-2 and TRBJ2-7; 11 bases agree with TRBD2. This clonotype was sampled from a female donor in good health and CMV-seronegative. The CDR3, as DNA: TGTGCCAGCAGCTTAGCCCGGACTAGCGGGTACGAGCAGTACTTC. Encoded protein: CASSLARTSGYEQYF.